This passage covers 24 T cell receptor beta chains from one sample sequenced in a study of T cell responses to AZD1222 COVID-19 vaccine. Libraries were prepared by immunoSEQ multiplex PCR; TCRdb keeps only in-frame clonotypes and omits some of them. The sample holds roughly 100,000 clones, over 75% seen once. Here the sequenced sample was peripheral blood, taken on day 0 of AZD1222 vaccination. The receptor source for this set is an adult in good health.

V gene TRBV27 combines with J gene TRBJ1-4, with unresolved D. Germline lookup yields CDR1 MNHEY and CDR2 SMNVEV (reference sequence). This CDR3 has 15 residues. V dropped 6 bases and J dropped 0 bases, with 11 bases sitting between them. The DNA for the CDR3 is TGTGCCAGCAGGAGAGAGGCAGCAACTAATGAAAAACTGTTTTTT. Encoded protein: CASRREAATNEKLFF.

The chain combines TRBV6-5 with TRBJ2-2; possibly TRBD2 for D (5 bases). From germline, CDR1 is MNHEY and CDR2 SVGAGI. The CDR3 sequence is 16 residues long. The germline V and J ends were trimmed by 2 bases and 5 bases, with 15 bases remaining between them. The chain's CDR3 is CASSYGPSGRTGELFF. CDR3 bases: TGTGCCAGCAGTTACGGGCCGTCGGGGAGAACCGGGGAGCTGTTTTTT.

This chain connects TRBV27 to TRBJ2-6, with 7 bases identical to TRBD1. The CDR3 extends over 14 amino acids. With V trimmed by 10 bases and J by 11 bases, 14 bases remained unmatched. Germline V gene lookup returns CDR1 MNHEY and CDR2 SMNVEV (reference sequence). The chain's CDR3 is CATKRQGGVHVLTF. CDR3 in DNA: TGTGCCACCAAGAGACAGGGTGGGGTGCACGTCCTGACTTTC.

The CDR3 here is CASSGRDRVTMREQYF. The DNA for the CDR3 is TGTGCCAGCAGCGGAAGGGACAGGGTGACTATGAGGGAGCAGTACTTC. This chain uses TRBV13 with TRBJ2-7; 9 bases are a match to TRBD1. This CDR3 region has 16 residues. V lost 5 bases and J lost 7; bases outside the gene matches: 15. Germline V gene lookup returns CDR1 PRHDT and CDR2 FYEKMQ (reference sequence).

The chain combines TRBV19 with TRBJ1-5; no definite D call. The germline CDR1 and CDR2 sequences are LNHDA and SQIVND (reference sequence). CDR3 length: 14 residues. V gave up 1 base and J gave up 6 bases, with 10 bases separating them. The CDR3 nucleotides are TGTGCCAGTAGTATAGGGGCATCAACTCAGCCCCAGCATTTT. It is translated as CASSIGASTQPQHF.

J is TRBJ2-7 and V is TRBV27; TRBD1 matches at 9 bases. The germline V gene has CDR1 MNHEY and CDR2 SMNVEV (reference sequence). With 4 bases clipped from V and 0 bases from J, the junction kept 4 bases outside the gene matches. This CDR3 spans 15 amino acids. The CDR3 sequence is CASSWGTGPSYEQYF. CDR3 nucleotides: TGTGCCAGCAGTTGGGGGACAGGGCCCTCCTACGAGCAGTACTTC.

This clone was recorded only once. The chain combines TRBV3-1 (or the pseudogene TRBV3-2) with TRBJ2-5, with 10 bases lining up with TRBD2. The CDR3 runs 15 residues. J gave up 2 bases and V 4 bases, and 4 bases lay outside the gene matches. Looked up from germline, CDR1 is LGHDT and CDR2 is YNNKEL (reference sequence). CDR3: CASSRPSGGQETQYF. CDR3 DNA: TGTGCCAGCAGCCGCCCTAGCGGGGGACAAGAGACCCAGTACTTC.

J is TRBJ2-7 and V is TRBV29-1; weak D call: TRBD1 (6 bases). Germline V gives CDR1 SQVTM, CDR2 ANQGSEA. There are 14 residues in the CDR3. The V and J ends lost 5 bases and 3 bases respectively, with 17 bases between them. CDR3 residues: CSVINPGHNYEQYF. The CDR3 bases are TGCAGCGTTATAAACCCGGGACACAACTACGAGCAGTACTTC.

The CDR3 spells CASSPLGGSVNEKLFF. CDR3 bases: TGTGCCAGCAGCCCACTGGGGGGCAGCGTTAATGAAAAACTGTTTTTT. The chain carries TRBV5-8 and TRBJ1-4; a possible D gene is TRBD1 (6 bases). V lost 4 bases, J lost 4 bases, and 17 bases lay in between. CDR3 length equals 16 residues. Germline V lookup: CDR1 SGHTS, CDR2 YDEGEE.

The chain employs TRBV5-1 and TRBJ2-7; D gene ambiguous. The V end was cut by 7 bases, the J end by 7 bases, with 15 bases between. CDR3 length: 12 amino acids. CDR1 is SGHRS, CDR2 YFSETQ, per germline. The CDR3 sequence: CASALTPWEQYF. CDR3 DNA: TGCGCCAGCGCCTTAACCCCTTGGGAGCAGTACTTC. The whole variable domain, remainder taken from reference TRBV5-1 and TRBJ2-7, is KAGVTQTPRYLIKTRGQQVTLSCSPISGHRSVSWYQQTPGQGLQFLFEYFSETQRNKGNFPGRFSGRQFSNSRSEMNVSTLELGDSALYLCASALTPWEQYFGPGTRLTVT.

This chain uses TRBV5-1 with TRBJ1-2; no reliable D call. Looked up from germline, CDR1 is SGHRS and CDR2 is YFSETQ. This CDR3 has 13 amino acids. V was pared by 0 bases and J by 2 bases, with 5 bases between. CDR3 coding DNA: TGCGCCAGCAGCTTGGACGGAAACTATGGCTACACCTTC. Protein: CASSLDGNYGYTF.

The rearrangement joins TRBV10-3 to TRBJ2-1, with 7 bases identical to TRBD1. The germline V gene has CDR1 ENHRY and CDR2 SYGVKD. The V segment lost 4 bases and the J segment 7 bases; nucleotides outside the gene matches: 4. The CDR3 spans 13 residues. The CDR3 here is CAISGYRGNEQFF. The CDR3 nucleotides are TGTGCCATCAGTGGTTACAGGGGAAATGAGCAGTTCTTC.

Points on this clone: One junction end disagrees with the germline gene, perhaps due to a read error. This chain joins TRBV7-7 and TRBJ2-3; no definite D call. The CDR3 extends over 15 amino acids. Germline V gives CDR1 SSHAT, CDR2 FNYEAQ (reference sequence). CDR3 nucleotides: TGTGCTAGCAGCTTAACGCCAGATCCCGCAGATACGCAGTATTTT. Amino acids: CASSLTPDPADTQYF.

This CDR3 is CASSLDHEQYF. CDR3 sequence (DNA): TGTGCCAGCAGCTTAGACCACGAGCAGTACTTC. The rearrangement uses TRBV7-8 and TRBJ2-7; D is undetermined. V lost 1 base, J lost 5 bases, and 3 bases lay in between. Germline V gene data show CDR1 as SGHVS and CDR2 as FQNEAQ. The CDR3 spans 11 residues.

The chain recombines TRBV6-1 with TRBJ2-3; a possible D gene is TRBD2 (6 bases). Germline V CDR1 and CDR2: MNHNS, SASEGT. Trimming pared 0 bases from V and 10 bases from J, leaving 11 bases between. CDR3 length equals 13 residues. DNA for the CDR3: TGTGCCAGCAGTGAAGCCGGGACTGCCCCGCAGTATTTT. It codes for CASSEAGTAPQYF.

The chain recombines TRBV7-9 with TRBJ2-7, with 9 bases matching TRBD1. The V segment lost 5 bases and the J segment 1 base; nucleotides outside the gene matches: 3. The CDR3 loop spans 14 amino acids. From germline, CDR1 is SEHNR and CDR2 FQNEAQ (reference sequence). The CDR3 loop is CASSRDRASYEQYF. CDR3 bases: TGTGCCAGCAGCCGGGACAGGGCTTCCTACGAGCAGTACTTC.

The chain combines TRBV9 with TRBJ2-5, with TRBD2 identical over 12 bases. V trimming: 4 bases; J trimming: 2 bases; junction bases outside the gene matches: 3. This CDR3 comprises 15 residues. Germline CDR1 is SGDLS and CDR2 is YYNGEE. The DNA for the CDR3 is TGTGCCAGCAGCACCGGACTAGCGGGGCAAGAGACCCAGTACTTC. Its translation is CASSTGLAGQETQYF.

The rearrangement joins TRBV27 to TRBJ2-7; 9 nucleotides match TRBD1. V dropped 7 bases and J dropped 2; count of bases not matched to a gene: 6. The CDR3 is 14 residues long. Looked up from germline, CDR1 is MNHEY and CDR2 is SMNVEV (reference sequence). CDR3 sequence reads: CASTTGQGPYEQYF. CDR3 coding DNA: TGTGCCAGCACCACGGGACAGGGTCCCTACGAGCAGTACTTC.

The rearrangement links TRBV5-4 to TRBJ1-6; 7 bases are a match to TRBD1. Germline trimming cut 4 bases from V and 6 bases from J; bases unmatched to any gene: 16. Germline lookup yields CDR1 SGHNT and CDR2 YYREEE (reference sequence). The CDR3 runs 18 residues. This chain's CDR3 is CASSGRGGGRGSNSPLHF. CDR3 bases: TGTGCCAGCAGCGGCCGCGGGGGTGGCAGGGGGAGTAATTCACCCCTCCACTTT.

The rearrangement joins TRBV12-3 or TRBV12-4 to TRBJ2-2, with D hard to call. The V end lost 6 bases, the J end lost 7 bases, and 9 bases lay between the germline ends. This CDR3 spans 12 amino acids. The CDR3 region is CASRLWVGELFF. The DNA of the CDR3 is TGTGCCAGCAGACTTTGGGTCGGGGAGCTGTTTTTT.

The genes are TRBV4-1 and TRBJ1-1, with 7 bases fitting TRBD1. This CDR3 has 17 amino acids. V lost 1 base and J lost 1; bases outside the gene matches: 9. Per germline, CDR1 MGHRA and CDR2 YSYEKL. The CDR3 protein is CASSQVLWQGENTEAFF. CDR3 nucleotides: TGCGCCAGCAGCCAAGTGTTATGGCAGGGGGAGAACACTGAAGCTTTCTTT.

The J gene is TRBJ2-7, the V gene TRBV28, with no clear D. The CDR3 is 13 amino acids. With 6 bases removed from V and 2 bases from J, the gap between germline ends came to 11 bases. Germline lookup yields CDR1 MDHEN and CDR2 SYDVKM. The CDR3 region has the DNA TGTGCCAGCAGGAAATTCGGCCCCTACGAGCAGTACTTC. Translating gives CASRKFGPYEQYF.

The rearrangement joins TRBV5-1 to TRBJ2-1; the D gene is possibly TRBD1 (6 bases). Trimming took off 0 bases at V and 4 bases at J, with 8 bases between the two ends. This CDR3 has 14 residues. Germline values: CDR1 SGHRS, CDR2 YFSETQ. CDR3 nucleotides: TGCGCCAGCAGCTTGGCCGACAGGTACAATGAGCAGTTCTTC. Its translation: CASSLADRYNEQFF.

The J gene is TRBJ2-1, the V gene TRBV28; D might be TRBD2 (5 bases). This CDR3 has 16 amino acids. The germline V gene has CDR1 MDHEN and CDR2 SYDVKM. Trimming stripped 5 bases from V and 4 bases from J, with 18 bases between. The DNA for the CDR3 is TGTGCCAGCAGTCCCCTTGTCCAGCGGACTTACAATGAGCAGTTCTTC. This gives the protein CASSPLVQRTYNEQFF.